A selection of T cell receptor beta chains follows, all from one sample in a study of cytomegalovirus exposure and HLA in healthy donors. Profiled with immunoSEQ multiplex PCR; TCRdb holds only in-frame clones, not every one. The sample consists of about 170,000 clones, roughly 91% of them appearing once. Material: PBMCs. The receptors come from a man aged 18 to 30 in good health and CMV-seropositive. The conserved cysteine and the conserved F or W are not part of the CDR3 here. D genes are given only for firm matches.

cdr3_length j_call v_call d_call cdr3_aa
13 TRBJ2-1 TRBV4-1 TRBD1 ASSQDGQGYNEQF
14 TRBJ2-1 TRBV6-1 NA ASSETGRGWKNEQF
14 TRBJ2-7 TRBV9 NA ASPVVRGDSSYEQY
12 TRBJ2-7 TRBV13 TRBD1 ASSLDRGLYEQY
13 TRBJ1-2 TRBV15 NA ATSKKTGQNYGYT
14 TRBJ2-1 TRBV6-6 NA ASSRGGAGADNEQF
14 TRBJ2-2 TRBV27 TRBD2 ASSLRREGLTGELF
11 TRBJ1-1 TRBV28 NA ASSRGGNTEAF
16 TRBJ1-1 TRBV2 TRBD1 ASSEAVAGTGESTEAF
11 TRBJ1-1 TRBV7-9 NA ATYRAPNTEAF
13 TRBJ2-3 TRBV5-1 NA ASSLERIPTDTQY
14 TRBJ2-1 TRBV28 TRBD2 ASSLGGWEGRNEQF